What follows are 10 T cell receptor beta chains derived from one specimen sequenced in a study of cytomegalovirus exposure and HLA in healthy donors. With 60 Vbeta and 13 Jbeta primers, the PCR was carried out. Sequencing used immunoSEQ multiplex PCR; TCRdb keeps in-frame clones, though not all of them. Of 120,000 to 150,000 clones listed, about 80% are singletons. The sequenced sample was PBMCs. The receptors stem from a woman aged 25 to 39 in good health and CMV-seronegative.

This clone was counted a few times. This chain uses TRBV7-3 with TRBJ1-1; a weak D match, TRBD1 (6 bases). The V end lost 1 base, the J end lost 5 bases, and 14 bases lay between the germline ends. CDR3 length equals 15 residues. Germline-derived CDR1 and CDR2 are SGHTA and FQGTGA. CDR3 DNA sequence: TGTGCCAGCAGCTTAAAACCAGGGGCGGCGACTGAAGCTTTCTTT. It codes for CASSLKPGAATEAFF.

The chain uses TRBV14 and TRBJ2-6; 8 nucleotides align to TRBD1. Germline-derived CDR1 and CDR2 are SGHDN and FVKESK. V lost 3 bases and J lost 2; bases outside the gene matches: 9. The CDR3 has 18 residues. The CDR3 region is CASSHRTGKLAGANVLTF. The CDR3 DNA reads TGTGCCAGCAGCCATCGGACAGGGAAATTGGCTGGGGCCAACGTCCTGACTTTC.

V usage is TRBV5-1 and J usage is TRBJ2-1, with 9 bases identical to TRBD1. With V trimmed by 4 bases and J by 5 bases, 4 bases remained unmatched. The CDR3 loop spans 14 amino acids. Germline V gene lookup returns CDR1 SGHRS and CDR2 YFSETQ. The CDR3 sequence: CASSPGQGHNEQFF. CDR3 nucleotide sequence: TGCGCCAGCAGCCCGGGACAGGGCCACAATGAGCAGTTCTTC.

The V call is TRBV19, the J call TRBJ1-4; TRBD1 matches at 11 bases. V lost 5 bases and J lost 7; bases outside the gene matches: 6. CDR3 length: 15 residues. From germline, CDR1 is LNHDA and CDR2 SQIVND (reference sequence). The CDR3 loop reads CASSGRTGGVEKLFF. The CDR3 nucleotides are TGTGCCAGTAGTGGACGGACAGGGGGCGTTGAAAAACTGTTTTTT. Together with reference TRBV19 and TRBJ1-4, the CDR3 gives the full variable domain: DGGITQSPKYLFRKEGQNVTLSCEQNLNHDAMYWYRQDPGQGLRLIYYSQIVNDFQKGDIAEGYSVSREKKESFPLTVTSAQKNPTAFYLCASSGRTGGVEKLFFGSGTQLSVL.

As regards this clone: The same CDR3 arises from other DNA sequences in this sample as well. The genes are TRBV5-1 and TRBJ1-1; unclear D gene. The CDR3 length is 13 residues. V was cut by 0 bases and J by 1 base, with 4 bases left in between. Per the germline V gene, CDR1 is SGHRS and CDR2 is YFSETQ. CDR3 sequence: CASSLAQNTEAFF. CDR3 coding DNA: TGCGCCAGCAGCTTGGCACAGAACACTGAAGCTTTCTTT. The entire variable domain, with the rest obtained from reference TRBV5-1 and TRBJ1-1, is as follows: KAGVTQTPRYLIKTRGQQVTLSCSPISGHRSVSWYQQTPGQGLQFLFEYFSETQRNKGNFPGRFSGRQFSNSRSEMNVSTLELGDSALYLCASSLAQNTEAFFGQGTRLTVV.

This chain's CDR3 is CASSLSGGYNEQFF. CDR3 DNA sequence: TGCGCCAGCTCCCTATCGGGGGGGTACAATGAGCAGTTCTTC. The chain carries TRBV4-1 and TRBJ2-1, with TRBD2 matching over 8 bases. The CDR3 contains 14 residues. In germline, CDR1 is MGHRA, CDR2 YSYEKL. Unmatched junction bases numbered 7, after V lost 8 bases and J lost 4 bases.

The CDR3: CASSRGGVDTQYF. CDR3 bases: TGCGCCAGCTCTAGAGGGGGAGTAGATACGCAGTATTTT. The chain combines TRBV10-1 with TRBJ2-3; a possible D gene is TRBD1 (6 bases). Trimming left V 8 bases short and J 5 bases short, with 14 bases between. Germline CDR1 reads WNHNN; CDR2 reads SYGVQD (reference sequence). This CDR3 has 13 amino acids.

This clone was detected only once. J is TRBJ1-3 and V is TRBV5-1; no clear D. From germline, CDR1 is SGHRS and CDR2 YFSETQ. Trimming took off 1 base at V and 2 bases at J, with 4 bases between the two ends. The CDR3 contains 13 residues. DNA of the CDR3: TGCGCCAGCAGCTTGCAGACTGGAAACACCATATATTTT. Protein product: CASSLQTGNTIYF.

This chain connects TRBV14 to TRBJ1-2, with D uncertain. Trimming shortened V by 0 bases and J by 4 bases, and 6 bases separated the two germline ends. This CDR3 region has 13 residues. CDR1 SGHDN and CDR2 FVKESK come from the germline V gene. CDR3 sequence: CASSQDRFYGYTF. In nucleotides, the CDR3 is TGTGCCAGCAGCCAAGACAGGTTCTATGGCTACACCTTC. The complete variable domain, with remaining parts taken from reference TRBV14 and TRBJ1-2, reads EAGVTQFPSHSVIEKGQTVTLRCDPISGHDNLYWYRRVMGKEIKFLLHFVKESKQDESGMPNNRFLAERTGGTYSTLKVQPAELEDSGVYFCASSQDRFYGYTFGSGTRLTVV.

This rearrangement joins TRBV6-5 to TRBJ1-5, with 9 nucleotides matching TRBD1. The CDR3 spans 15 residues. Per germline, CDR1 MNHEY and CDR2 SVGAGI. V lost 6 bases and J lost 4; bases outside the gene matches: 7. CDR3 in DNA: TGTGCCAGCAGCCCAGACAGGGGGAAAAATCAGCCCCAGCATTTT. Translating it yields CASSPDRGKNQPQHF.